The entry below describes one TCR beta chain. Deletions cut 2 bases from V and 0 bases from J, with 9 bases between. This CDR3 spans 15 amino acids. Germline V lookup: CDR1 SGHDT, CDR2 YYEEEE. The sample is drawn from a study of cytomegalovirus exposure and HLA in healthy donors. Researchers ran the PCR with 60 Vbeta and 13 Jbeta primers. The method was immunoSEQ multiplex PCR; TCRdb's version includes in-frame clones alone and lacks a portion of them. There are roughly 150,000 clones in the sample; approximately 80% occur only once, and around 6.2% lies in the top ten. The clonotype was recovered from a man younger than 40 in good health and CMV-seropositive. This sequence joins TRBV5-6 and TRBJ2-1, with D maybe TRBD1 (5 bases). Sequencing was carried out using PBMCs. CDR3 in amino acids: CASSFRRVSYNEQFF. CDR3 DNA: TGTGCCAGCAGCTTCCGCAGGGTCTCCTACAATGAGCAGTTCTTC.